The rows below give T cell receptor beta chains drawn from one sample of a study of cytomegalovirus exposure and HLA in healthy donors. Clones were sequenced by immunoSEQ multiplex PCR, and TCRdb holds only the in-frame ones, with some missing. The data show around 150,000 clones, around four fifths seen once. Sequences were obtained from PBMCs. The source of these receptors is a man aged 25-40 years in good health and CMV-seropositive. CDR3s include the opening cysteine and the closing phenylalanine or tryptophan. The order of the fields is CDR3 DNA, CDR3 protein, J gene, D gene, clone size, V gene. The D gene is left open where the match is weak. The size of a clone is reported for some rows only, either as once, few or many, or as a class for expanded clones.

DNA: TGTGCCAGCCTCAACTTGGGGGGGGCCATAAGTCATGGCTACACCTTC
CDR3: CASLNLGGAISHGYTF
J: TRBJ1-2
D: NA
size: once
V: TRBV19

DNA: TGTGCCAGCAGTGAAGGGGTAGCGGGGGGCCAAGAGACCCAGTACTTC
CDR3: CASSEGVAGGQETQYF
J: TRBJ2-5
D: TRBD2
size: NA
V: TRBV2

DNA: TGTGCCAGCAGCCCTGGGCGACCGAACTACAATGAGCAGTTCTTC
CDR3: CASSPGRPNYNEQFF
J: TRBJ2-1
D: NA
size: once
V: TRBV7-3

DNA: TGTGCCAGCAGTTCACTAGCGGGAGGGACCACAGATACGCAGTATTTT
CDR3: CASSSLAGGTTDTQYF
J: TRBJ2-3
D: TRBD2
size: NA
V: TRBV28

DNA: TGTGCCTGGAGTTCACACCGGAGGCGGGTAGGAGAGACCCAGTACTTC
CDR3: CAWSSHRRRVGETQYF
J: TRBJ2-5
D: NA
size: NA
V: TRBV30

DNA: TGTGCCAGCAGCTTCTTGGAGGAAGGCTATGGCTACACCTTC
CDR3: CASSFLEEGYGYTF
J: TRBJ1-2
D: NA
size: few
V: TRBV7-2

DNA: TGTGCCAGCAGCCCCCGACAGGGGAGGACTGAAGCTTTCTTT
CDR3: CASSPRQGRTEAFF
J: TRBJ1-1
D: TRBD1
size: NA
V: TRBV6-5

DNA: TGTGCCAGCAGGGACAGGGCTAATGAAAAACTGTTTTTT
CDR3: CASRDRANEKLFF
J: TRBJ1-4
D: TRBD1
size: NA
V: TRBV6-5

DNA: TGTGCCAGCAGCCCCCCTCTGACCTTC
CDR3: CASSPPLTF
J: TRBJ1-2
D: NA
size: few
V: TRBV6-6

DNA: TGTGCCAGCAGCCAGGGAACTAACTATGGCTACACCTTC
CDR3: CASSQGTNYGYTF
J: TRBJ1-2
D: NA
size: NA
V: TRBV6-5

DNA: TGTGCCAGCAGTGAAGGTAGTAGCGGGTTGCGGAGGGAGCAGTTCTTC
CDR3: CASSEGSSGLRREQFF
J: TRBJ2-1
D: TRBD2
size: many
V: TRBV6-1

DNA: TGTGCCAGCAGCTTAGCGTCCAAAGAGACCCAGTACTTC
CDR3: CASSLASKETQYF
J: TRBJ2-5
D: NA
size: NA
V: TRBV7-3

DNA: TGTGCCAGCAGCTTGAGGGGGCTGGTCGACTATGGCTACACCTTC
CDR3: CASSLRGLVDYGYTF
J: TRBJ1-2
D: TRBD1
size: NA
V: TRBV5-5

DNA: TGTGCCAGCAGCCCCGGGACTAGCGGGAGGAGAGAGACCCAGTACTTC
CDR3: CASSPGTSGRRETQYF
J: TRBJ2-5
D: TRBD2
size: once
V: TRBV27

DNA: TGTGCCAGCAGTGAAGGTGGAGGGGGCTCGCCCCAGCATTTT
CDR3: CASSEGGGGSPQHF
J: TRBJ1-5
D: TRBD1
size: NA
V: TRBV2

DNA: TGTGCCAGTAGTATTCTAAACTATGGCTACACCTTC
CDR3: CASSILNYGYTF
J: TRBJ1-2
D: NA
size: NA
V: TRBV19

DNA: TGTGCCATCAGTGAGTACAGTCAAGAGACCCAGTACTTC
CDR3: CAISEYSQETQYF
J: TRBJ2-5
D: NA
size: NA
V: TRBV10-3

DNA: TGTGCCAGCTCACCGGAGGGAATGAACACTGAAGCTTTCTTT
CDR3: CASSPEGMNTEAFF
J: TRBJ1-1
D: NA
size: NA
V: TRBV18

DNA: TGTGCCAGCAGACCCGGGACAGGGGCGAACTATGGCTACACCTTC
CDR3: CASRPGTGANYGYTF
J: TRBJ1-2
D: TRBD1
size: once
V: TRBV6-5

DNA: TGCGCCAGCAGCCTGACTAGCGGGGAGTACAATGAGCAGTTCTTC
CDR3: CASSLTSGEYNEQFF
J: TRBJ2-1
D: TRBD2
size: NA
V: TRBV5-1

DNA: TGTGCCAGCAGTCCTAGCGGGGGGGCCTACAATGAGCAGTTCTTC
CDR3: CASSPSGGAYNEQFF
J: TRBJ2-1
D: TRBD2
size: NA
V: TRBV7-2

DNA: TGTGCTAGTGGACCCGGGACAGAGAACACTGAAGCTTTCTTT
CDR3: CASGPGTENTEAFF
J: TRBJ1-1
D: TRBD1
size: NA
V: TRBV12-5

DNA: TGTGCCAGCAGCGCCACCCGACAGTTAAGCACAGATACGCAGTATTTT
CDR3: CASSATRQLSTDTQYF
J: TRBJ2-3
D: NA
size: NA
V: TRBV9

DNA: TGTGCCAGCAGTGACAGGGTCGGACAGCCCCAGCATTTT
CDR3: CASSDRVGQPQHF
J: TRBJ1-5
D: NA
size: NA
V: TRBV25-1

DNA: TGCGCCAGCAGTGATGGTGGAGTGATTACGTTAGGTGAAGCTTTCTTT
CDR3: CASSDGGVITLGEAFF
J: TRBJ1-1
D: NA
size: once
V: TRBV10-2

DNA: TGTGCCAGTACCTACAGGGGACCCTATGGCTACACCTTC
CDR3: CASTYRGPYGYTF
J: TRBJ1-2
D: TRBD1
size: NA
V: TRBV19

DNA: TGTGCCTGGAGTGTGGGACAGAGCTCTGGAAACACCATATATTTT
CDR3: CAWSVGQSSGNTIYF
J: TRBJ1-3
D: TRBD1
size: NA
V: TRBV30

DNA: TGTGCCAGCAGTTACGCCCAGGGGGCACGAACGCAGTATTTT
CDR3: CASSYAQGARTQYF
J: TRBJ2-3
D: TRBD1
size: NA
V: TRBV6-5

DNA: TGCGCCAGCAGTTCAGTGGGGCGGGGGGGCGTCGCGGACAATGAGCAGTTCTTC
CDR3: CASSSVGRGGVADNEQFF
J: TRBJ2-1
D: TRBD2
size: once
V: TRBV5-1

DNA: TGTGCCAGCAGCCGGGTAGCGGGGACCTACAATGAGCAGTTCTTC
CDR3: CASSRVAGTYNEQFF
J: TRBJ2-1
D: TRBD2
size: NA
V: TRBV7-2

DNA: TGTGCCAGCAGTCCCCGGACAGCTATCACCGGGGAGCTGTTTTTT
CDR3: CASSPRTAITGELFF
J: TRBJ2-2
D: NA
size: NA
V: TRBV6-6

DNA: TGTGCCAGCAGTTTGACAGGGGTTAAAAGGGCAGATACGCAGTATTTT
CDR3: CASSLTGVKRADTQYF
J: TRBJ2-3
D: TRBD1
size: NA
V: TRBV27

DNA: TGTGCCAGCAGCTCGGACAAGTCCTACGAGCAGTACTTC
CDR3: CASSSDKSYEQYF
J: TRBJ2-7
D: NA
size: NA
V: TRBV7-9

DNA: TGTGCTAGTGGCCTTAGGACAAACTACGAGCAGTACTTC
CDR3: CASGLRTNYEQYF
J: TRBJ2-7
D: NA
size: once
V: TRBV12-5

DNA: TGTGCCAGCAGCTTACTAGCGAGTAGCTCCTACAATGAGCAGTTCTTC
CDR3: CASSLLASSSYNEQFF
J: TRBJ2-1
D: NA
size: few
V: TRBV7-2

DNA: TGTGCCAGCAGTGAGGGCAGGGTGGTAAAACTGTTTTTT
CDR3: CASSEGRVVKLFF
J: TRBJ1-4
D: NA
size: NA
V: TRBV2

DNA: TGTGCCATCAGTGAGTCGAAGCAGGTTTTCATCCGGGGGTATGGCTACACCTTC
CDR3: CAISESKQVFIRGYGYTF
J: TRBJ1-2
D: NA
size: NA
V: TRBV10-3

DNA: TGTGCCAGCAGTGAATGGGGGCGCGGAGGCTACACCTTC
CDR3: CASSEWGRGGYTF
J: TRBJ1-2
D: NA
size: NA
V: TRBV6-1

DNA: TGTGCCAGCAGAGCCGGGTCCCTGGATACGCAGTATTTT
CDR3: CASRAGSLDTQYF
J: TRBJ2-3
D: NA
size: NA
V: TRBV7-2

DNA: TGTGCCAGCAGCGGGACTAGCGGGATTGGATCCTACAATGAGCAGTTCTTC
CDR3: CASSGTSGIGSYNEQFF
J: TRBJ2-1
D: TRBD2
size: NA
V: TRBV7-3

DNA: TGTGCCAGCAGCTTAGGGGCCCACAGGGTGGAACTGTTTTTT
CDR3: CASSLGAHRVELFF
J: TRBJ1-4
D: NA
size: NA
V: TRBV11-2

DNA: TGTGCCAGCAGCCGGCCGGGACTAGCGGGATCGTACGAGCAGTACTTC
CDR3: CASSRPGLAGSYEQYF
J: TRBJ2-7
D: TRBD2
size: NA
V: TRBV5-4

DNA: TGTGCCAGCAGCCCGGACAGGTTCCTAGGAACCCAGTACTTC
CDR3: CASSPDRFLGTQYF
J: TRBJ2-5
D: TRBD1
size: NA
V: TRBV7-2

DNA: TGTGCCAGCAGCCCTCTAGCGGGGGGGAATGAGCAGTTCTTC
CDR3: CASSPLAGGNEQFF
J: TRBJ2-1
D: TRBD2
size: NA
V: TRBV7-2

DNA: TGTGCCAGCAGCCCCAGGGTTGACAGTAATGAAAAACTGTTTTTT
CDR3: CASSPRVDSNEKLFF
J: TRBJ1-4
D: NA
size: NA
V: TRBV9

DNA: TGTGCCAGCAGTATCCAGGGGGATACGCAGTATTTT
CDR3: CASSIQGDTQYF
J: TRBJ2-3
D: NA
size: NA
V: TRBV6-1

DNA: TGTGCCAGCAGCCAACAGGGGATAAATGAAAAACTGTTTTTT
CDR3: CASSQQGINEKLFF
J: TRBJ1-4
D: TRBD1
size: NA
V: TRBV7-2

DNA: TGTGCCAGCAGCAAGACAGGGGGGATCACCGGGGAGCTGTTTTTT
CDR3: CASSKTGGITGELFF
J: TRBJ2-2
D: TRBD1
size: NA
V: TRBV11-2

DNA: TGTGCCATCACCGGGACAGAATATGGCTACACCTTC
CDR3: CAITGTEYGYTF
J: TRBJ1-2
D: TRBD1
size: NA
V: TRBV10-3

DNA: TGTGCCAGTAGTGACTGGTACCAAGAGACCCAGTACTTC
CDR3: CASSDWYQETQYF
J: TRBJ2-5
D: NA
size: NA
V: TRBV19

DNA: TGTGCCAGCAACCCCGGGACAGGGGTCGACGAGCAGTACTTC
CDR3: CASNPGTGVDEQYF
J: TRBJ2-7
D: TRBD1
size: few
V: TRBV7-9

DNA: TGTGCCAGCAGCCCTCAGGGTTTTAAGGATTCACCCCTCCACTTT
CDR3: CASSPQGFKDSPLHF
J: TRBJ1-6
D: NA
size: few
V: TRBV14